This T cell receptor (beta chain) was captured in a study of beta chain features in type 1 diabetes. Turning to this clone: Its antigen is still unknown.

Findings of the study overall: A pattern of fewer insertions and more deletions at VDJ junctions was seen in type 1 diabetes patients. Shortening of TCRB CDR3s, moderate but significant, appeared in all four CD4+ subsets of Type 1 diabetes patients.

V lost 4 bases to trimming and J lost 8 bases, with 8 bases between them. The CDR3 is 12 residues long. From germline, CDR1 is SGHVS and CDR2 FQNEAQ. Expressed TCRB transcripts were sequenced because the isolated RNA had all been reverse transcribed beforehand. The protocol was immunoSEQ multiplex PCR, while the TCRdb copy is restricted to in-frame clones and leaves out a portion. The data show more than 250,000 clones, 14% to 15% seen once. This receptor was obtained from a man between 18 and 35 years old with type 1 diabetes. Input material: naive CD4+ T cells from blood. The chain uses TRBV7-8 and TRBJ2-2; D is uncertain. In DNA, the CDR3 is TGTGCCAGCAGCTCTCCGCGGGGGGAGCTGTTTTTT. Residues: CASSSPRGELFF. Together with reference TRBV7-8 and TRBJ2-2, the CDR3 gives the full variable domain: GAGVSQSPRYKVAKRGQDVALRCDPISGHVSLFWYQQALGQGPEFLTYFQNEAQLDKSGLPSDRFFAERPEGSVSTLKIQRTQQEDSAVYLCASSSPRGELFFGEGSRLTVL.